This passage covers 23 T cell receptor beta chains from one sample sequenced in a study of cytomegalovirus exposure and HLA in healthy donors. The method was immunoSEQ multiplex PCR; TCRdb's version includes in-frame clones alone and lacks a portion of them. The sample lists over 200,000 clones; roughly 83% were seen once. The material sequenced was PBMCs. Every receptor here comes from a woman younger than 35 in good health and CMV-seronegative.

V and J are TRBV27 and TRBJ1-2, with no clear D. V lost 4 bases to trimming and J lost 0 bases, with 6 bases between them. Germline V gives CDR1 MNHEY, CDR2 SMNVEV (reference sequence). This CDR3 is built from 13 residues. In DNA form, the CDR3 reads TGTGCCAGCAGTTGGACGGCTAACTATGGCTACACCTTC. This codes for CASSWTANYGYTF.

The chain combines TRBV15 with TRBJ1-1; D is ambiguous. The CDR3 is 14 amino acids. CDR1 and CDR2 from the germline V gene are LNHNV and YYDKDF (reference sequence). Trimming took 2 bases from V and 1 from J, leaving 8 bases between them. This CDR3 is CATSRRAWNTEAFF. The CDR3 DNA reads TGTGCCACCAGCAGAAGGGCATGGAACACTGAAGCTTTCTTT.

This clone appeared a single time. The CDR3: CASKAPGQVYYGYTF. The CDR3, as DNA: TGTGCCAGCAAAGCCCCGGGACAGGTCTACTATGGCTACACCTTC. This chain uses TRBV25-1 with TRBJ1-2; TRBD1 matches 8 bases. Per germline, CDR1 MGHDK and CDR2 SYGVNS. The ends lost 7 bases at V and 3 bases at J; junction bases unmatched: 10. The CDR3 runs 15 residues.

The V and J genes are TRBV6-5 and TRBJ2-3, with 8 bases identical to TRBD2. CDR1 is MNHEY and CDR2 is SVGAGI in the germline V gene. CDR3 length equals 16 residues. The V and J ends lost 4 bases and 2 bases, in that order; junction bases with no gene match: 8. CDR3 DNA: TGTGCCAGCAGTTCCCCGGGACTAGGACTCACAGATACGCAGTATTTT. Its translation is CASSSPGLGLTDTQYF.

This chain joins TRBV5-6 and TRBJ1-5; 9 nucleotides agree with TRBD1. CDR3 size: 16 residues. Germline loops: CDR1 SGHDT, CDR2 YYEEEE. Losses at the gene ends were 4 bases for V and 4 bases for J; bases not matched to a gene: 9. The CDR3 loop reads CASSNSRTGVNQPQHF. For the CDR3, the DNA is TGTGCCAGCAGCAATAGTAGGACAGGGGTGAATCAGCCCCAGCATTTT. The full variable domain, with the rest looked up from reference TRBV5-6 and TRBJ1-5, is DAGVTQSPTHLIKTRGQQVTLRCSPKSGHDTVSWYQQALGQGPQFIFQYYEEEERQRGNFPDRFSGHQFPNYSSELNVNALLLGDSALYLCASSNSRTGVNQPQHFGDGTRLSIL.

The V call is TRBV5-1, the J call TRBJ2-3; the D is unclear. CDR1 is SGHRS and CDR2 is YFSETQ in the germline V gene. The CDR3 runs 16 residues. The ends were cut back, 0 bases at V and 0 bases at J, with 11 bases in the middle. CDR3 bases: TGCGCCAGCAGCTTGGCCAGGCCCCAAAGCACAGATACGCAGTATTTT. Protein: CASSLARPQSTDTQYF.

In its sample, this clone was seen once. The gene calls are TRBV10-3 and TRBJ2-7; 10 positions match TRBD2. Germline CDR1 reads ENHRY; CDR2 reads SYGVKD. This CDR3 region has 16 residues. V was pared by 6 bases and J by 1 base, with 9 bases of the junction left unmatched. The CDR3 sequence is CAISDSTSGSSYEQYF. DNA for the CDR3: TGTGCCATCAGCGACTCGACTAGCGGGTCGTCCTACGAGCAGTACTTC.

The CDR3 nucleotides are TGTGCCTGTGGGACAGGGCGCCTGGAGCAGTACTTC. Translated: CACGTGRLEQYF. The genes are TRBV30 and TRBJ2-7; 9 bases map to TRBD1. The CDR3 has 12 amino acids. Germline V gene lookup returns CDR1 GTSNPN and CDR2 SVGIG (reference sequence). J gave up 7 bases and V 6 bases, and 7 bases lay outside the gene matches.

This clone appeared once. The V gene is TRBV28, the J gene TRBJ1-1; weak D call: TRBD1 (6 bases). In germline, CDR1 is MDHEN, CDR2 SYDVKM. V was pared by 2 bases and J by 1 base, with 14 bases between. The CDR3 contains 16 residues. CDR3 bases: TGTGCCAGCAGTTTAAGCGGGGGCCGGGCGAACACTGAAGCTTTCTTT. This encodes CASSLSGGRANTEAFF.

This chain joins TRBV6-5 and TRBJ1-5; 7 bases match TRBD1. CDR3 length equals 15 residues. Germline V lookup: CDR1 MNHEY, CDR2 SVGAGI. J lost 1 base, V lost 5 bases, and 5 bases had no gene match. CDR3 residues: CASSLRGPSNQPQHF. CDR3 DNA sequence: TGTGCCAGCAGTCTTAGGGGGCCAAGCAATCAGCCCCAGCATTTT.

The sample holds a few counts of this clone. The chain carries TRBV5-6 and TRBJ2-3; 9 bases line up with TRBD2. V was pared by 4 bases and J by 8 bases, with 20 bases of the junction left unmatched. From germline, CDR1 is SGHDT and CDR2 YYEEEE. This CDR3 region has 18 residues. DNA of the CDR3: TGTGCCAGCAGCCCTGCGGGGTCGGAAGCGGGAGGAAGGGGTACGCAGTATTTT. The encoded protein is CASSPAGSEAGGRGTQYF.

A single count supports this clone. The CDR3 here is CASKAGTENTGELFF. As DNA, the CDR3 is TGCGCCTCCAAGGCCGGGACAGAGAACACCGGGGAGCTGTTTTTT. V and J are TRBV5-1 and TRBJ2-2, with 7 bases matching TRBD1. The CDR3 contains 15 residues. V shed 10 bases, J shed 1 base, and the junction held 10 bases outside the gene matches. The V gene's germline CDR1 is SGHRS and CDR2 YFSETQ.

This clone showed up just a few times. This same CDR3 is encoded by further DNA sequences in the sample. J is TRBJ1-1 and V is TRBV5-1; possibly TRBD1 for D (6 bases). V dropped 3 bases and J dropped 8 bases, with 8 bases sitting between them. The CDR3 runs to 11 residues. Germline V CDR1 and CDR2: SGHRS, YFSETQ. The DNA for the CDR3 is TGCGCCAGCAGCTCAGGGGCGGAAGCTTTCTTT. Translating gives CASSSGAEAFF.

V gene TRBV29-1 combines with J gene TRBJ2-1; 7 nucleotides align to TRBD1. The CDR3 consists of 14 residues. The V gene end was trimmed by 3 bases and the J gene end by 3 bases; junction bases not matched to a gene: 5. CDR1 and CDR2 (germline): SQVTM, ANQGSEA. The CDR3 here is CSVDDRAGYNEQFF. The CDR3 bases are TGCAGCGTTGACGACAGGGCCGGCTACAATGAGCAGTTCTTC.

J is TRBJ2-1 and V is TRBV27, with D perhaps being TRBD1 or TRBD2 (5 bases each). V was shortened by 7 bases and J by 7 bases, with 17 bases between the two germline ends. CDR1 and CDR2 from the germline V gene are MNHEY and SMNVEV (reference sequence). This CDR3 is 14 amino acids long. Here the CDR3 DNA reads TGTGCCAGCACCCCCGGGACCGCGAGGAATGAGCAGTTCTTC. Translating it yields CASTPGTARNEQFF.

The chain uses TRBV30 and TRBJ2-1, with 11 bases fitting TRBD2. Germline V gene lookup returns CDR1 GTSNPN and CDR2 SVGIG (reference sequence). V shed 5 bases, J shed 6 bases, and the junction held 6 bases outside the gene matches. This CDR3 region has 14 residues. The CDR3 DNA reads as TGTGCCTGGTTAGCGGGAGGGCTTATCAATGAGCAGTTCTTC. Translation: CAWLAGGLINEQFF.

The V call is TRBV5-1, the J call TRBJ2-7, with 11 bases fitting TRBD2. The V and J ends lost 5 bases and 2 bases, in that order; junction bases with no gene match: 9. The CDR3 length is 16 residues. Germline CDR1 and CDR2: SGHRS and YFSETQ. The CDR3 here is CASSFSSLAGAYEQYF. As DNA, the CDR3 is TGCGCCAGCAGTTTTTCATCACTAGCGGGGGCCTACGAGCAGTACTTC.

The chain employs TRBV6-5 and TRBJ2-1; TRBD2 matches at 9 bases. V dropped 2 bases and J dropped 9; count of bases not matched to a gene: 5. Germline V CDR1 and CDR2: MNHEY, SVGAGI. The CDR3 spans 14 residues. The CDR3 loop is CASSYGTSLGEQFF. In DNA form, the CDR3 reads TGTGCCAGCAGTTACGGGACTAGCTTGGGTGAGCAGTTCTTC.

CDR3 amino acids: CASSAQGLAGTDTQYF. CDR3 DNA sequence: TGTGCCAGCAGCGCCCAGGGACTAGCGGGCACAGATACGCAGTATTTT. This chain links TRBV7-3 with TRBJ2-3; 11 positions match TRBD2. Trimming removed 5 bases from V and 1 base from J; junction bases left unmatched: 5. From germline, CDR1 is SGHTA and CDR2 FQGTGA. CDR3 length: 16 residues.

V is TRBV28 and J is TRBJ1-5, with 9 bases matching TRBD1. CDR3 size: 14 residues. V trimming: 6 bases; J trimming: 6 bases; junction bases outside the gene matches: 6. Per germline, CDR1 MDHEN and CDR2 SYDVKM. CDR3 residues: CASSHRGRAQPQHF. Written as DNA, the CDR3 is TGTGCCAGCAGCCACAGGGGGCGAGCTCAGCCCCAGCATTTT.

The sample holds one count of this clone. V is TRBV27 and J is TRBJ1-1; D might be TRBD1 (5 bases). V lost 6 bases, J lost 10 bases, and 18 bases lay in between. This CDR3 has 13 amino acids. The germline CDR1 and CDR2 sequences are MNHEY and SMNVEV (reference sequence). Here the CDR3 DNA reads TGTGCCAGCAGACTTACGGGACGATCGGGAGCTTTCTTT. Translating it yields CASRLTGRSGAFF.

CDR3 in DNA: TGTGCCAGCAGCTTAGCGAGGACTGGAGAAGCTTTCTTT. Its protein is CASSLARTGEAFF. The rearrangement joins TRBV7-2 to TRBJ1-1; D unclear. Looked up from germline, CDR1 is SGHTA and CDR2 is FQGNSA. The CDR3 runs to 13 residues. V was clipped by 0 bases and J by 8 bases, with 10 bases between them.

The chain is built from TRBV11-2 and TRBJ2-5, with D possibly TRBD1 on 6 matching bases. The germline V gene has CDR1 SGHAT and CDR2 FQNNGV. Trimming left V 3 bases short and J 5 bases short, with 16 bases between. This CDR3 region has 15 residues. The CDR3 bases are TGTGCCAGCAGCTTTACTACAGGGTCGGGGGAGACCCAGTACTTC. Amino acid sequence: CASSFTTGSGETQYF.